This TCR beta chain was identified during a study of beta chain features in type 1 diabetes. Study-wide points: Across all four CD4+ subsets, people with type 1 diabetes showed modestly shorter TCRB CDR3s.

CDR1 MGHRA and CDR2 YSYEKL come from the germline V gene. The CDR3 totals 13 residues. V lost 4 bases, J lost 1 base, and 7 bases lay in between. Each of the CD4+ naive, central memory, regulatory and stem cell-like memory populations was sorted via CD45RO/CCR7/CD25/CD127/CD95/CD27. Concerning this clone: What it binds is unknown.

Of the isolated RNA, all was reverse transcribed, and so the sequenced material was expressed TCRB transcripts. Sequenced by immunoSEQ multiplex PCR; TCRdb stores in-frame clones only, minus some. The table has roughly 280,000 clones, about 24% seen once. Sequences were obtained from naive CD4+ T cells from blood. The sequence came from a woman in her 30s with type 1 diabetes. The chain joins TRBV4-1 to TRBJ1-2; TRBD1 might be the D (5 bases). DNA for the CDR3: TGCGCCAGCAGCCTACAGGATAACTATGGCTACACCTTC. This codes for CASSLQDNYGYTF.